A selection of T cell receptor beta chains follows, all from one sample in a study of blood T cells in healthy people across ages. One entry per CDR3 protein results from TCRdb running MiXCR on the 5' RACE reads. Of fewer than 750,000 distinct CDR3 sequences in the sample, over 40% were seen once. Sequencing was performed on blood. The receptors derive from a woman aged 80 or over in good health. Each CDR3 is given with its conserved first and last residue. Fields, in order: J gene, clone size, D gene, CDR3 length, V gene, CDR3 DNA, CDR3 protein. The D gene is left open where the match is weak. Clone size is not always given. Where it is, it says once, few, many or a class for expanded clones.

j_gene: TRBJ2-1; abundance: .; d_gene: .; len: 15; v_gene: TRBV27; CDR3nt: TGTGCCAGCAGCTGGAGGGCAGGCAACTACAATGAGCAGTTCTTC; CDR3aa: CASSWRAGNYNEQFF
j_gene: TRBJ2-7; abundance: .; d_gene: .; len: 13; v_gene: TRBV12-3/TRBV12-4; CDR3nt: TGTGCCAGCAGTTTAGTTGCCGGATCCGAGCAGTACTTC; CDR3aa: CASSLVAGSEQYF
j_gene: TRBJ2-7; abundance: .; d_gene: .; len: 14; v_gene: TRBV10-3; CDR3nt: TGTGCCATCAGTCCGATCGATGGGGCCTACGAGCAGTACTTC; CDR3aa: CAISPIDGAYEQYF
j_gene: TRBJ2-5; abundance: .; d_gene: TRBD1; len: 13; v_gene: TRBV30; CDR3nt: TGTGCCTGGAGTCCAGAGACAGGGCCGACCCAGTACTTC; CDR3aa: CAWSPETGPTQYF
j_gene: TRBJ1-5; abundance: .; d_gene: .; len: 13; v_gene: TRBV6-5; CDR3nt: TGTGCCAGCAGTTACTTGATGGCGGAGCCCCAGCATTTT; CDR3aa: CASSYLMAEPQHF
j_gene: TRBJ1-2; abundance: many; d_gene: TRBD1; len: 15; v_gene: TRBV10-3; CDR3nt: TGTGCCATCAGTCCCGGGACAGGGGGACCCTATGGCTACACCTTC; CDR3aa: CAISPGTGGPYGYTF
j_gene: TRBJ1-2; abundance: .; d_gene: TRBD1; len: 16; v_gene: TRBV5-1; CDR3nt: TGCGCCAGCAGCCCACAAGGCGGACAGGCTAACTATGGCTACACCTTC; CDR3aa: CASSPQGGQANYGYTF
j_gene: TRBJ2-2; abundance: few; d_gene: .; len: 14; v_gene: TRBV28; CDR3nt: TGTGCCAGCAGCAGGGTGGGGGGCACCGGGGAGCTGTTTTTT; CDR3aa: CASSRVGGTGELFF
j_gene: TRBJ1-4; abundance: few; d_gene: .; len: 14; v_gene: TRBV4-1; CDR3nt: TGCGCCAGCAGCCAAGATTCGTTCGGTGAAAAACTGTTTTTT; CDR3aa: CASSQDSFGEKLFF
j_gene: TRBJ2-7; abundance: few; d_gene: TRBD2; len: 15; v_gene: TRBV12-3/TRBV12-4; CDR3nt: TGTGCCAGCAGCACGCCGGGACTAGTTTACAATGAGCAGTACTTC; CDR3aa: CASSTPGLVYNEQYF
j_gene: TRBJ2-3; abundance: .; d_gene: .; len: 12; v_gene: TRBV19; CDR3nt: TGTGCCAGTAGTATAGCTACAGATACGCAGTATTTT; CDR3aa: CASSIATDTQYF
j_gene: TRBJ1-2; abundance: many; d_gene: .; len: 13; v_gene: TRBV28; CDR3nt: TGTGCCAGCAGTTTAGGGGGGCAGCATGGCTACACCTTC; CDR3aa: CASSLGGQHGYTF
j_gene: TRBJ2-3; abundance: many; d_gene: TRBD2; len: 15; v_gene: TRBV20-1; CDR3nt: TGCAGTGCACACCCGCCGGGCCTAGCGGGGGATACGCAGTATTTT; CDR3aa: CSAHPPGLAGDTQYF
j_gene: TRBJ2-4; abundance: few; d_gene: .; len: 15; v_gene: TRBV3-1; CDR3nt: TGTGCCAGCAGCCAATGGTCCGCAGGGAGTAACATTCAGTACTTC; CDR3aa: CASSQWSAGSNIQYF
j_gene: TRBJ1-1; abundance: .; d_gene: TRBD1; len: 18; v_gene: TRBV4-2; CDR3nt: TGTGCCAGCAGCCAAGAAGTTAACCCTCGAGGGGGCAACACTGAAGCTTTCTTT; CDR3aa: CASSQEVNPRGGNTEAFF
j_gene: TRBJ2-3; abundance: .; d_gene: .; len: 12; v_gene: TRBV18; CDR3nt: TGTGCCAGCTCACCGAGGGCGGATACGCGGTATTTT; CDR3aa: CASSPRADTRYF
j_gene: TRBJ2-7; abundance: .; d_gene: .; len: 14; v_gene: TRBV7-9; CDR3nt: TGTGCCAGCAGTGGACAAATTGGCGCCTACGAGCAGTACTTC; CDR3aa: CASSGQIGAYEQYF
j_gene: TRBJ2-5; abundance: many; d_gene: .; len: 14; v_gene: TRBV10-3; CDR3nt: TGTGCCACCAGTCTGGGATCTTTCGAAGAGACCCAGTACTTC; CDR3aa: CATSLGSFEETQYF
j_gene: TRBJ2-2; abundance: .; d_gene: .; len: 14; v_gene: TRBV20-1; CDR3nt: TGCAGTGCTCCCCGATCGGGCGGGACCGGGGAGCTGTTTTTT; CDR3aa: CSAPRSGGTGELFF
j_gene: TRBJ2-6; abundance: .; d_gene: .; len: 14; v_gene: TRBV9; CDR3nt: TGTGCCAGCAGCGGACAGTTAGGGGCCAACGTCCTGACTTTC; CDR3aa: CASSGQLGANVLTF
j_gene: TRBJ2-1; abundance: many; d_gene: TRBD2; len: 16; v_gene: TRBV27; CDR3nt: TGTGCCAGCAGTTTCGTATCCAGCGGGGGCTACAATGAGCAGTTCTTC; CDR3aa: CASSFVSSGGYNEQFF
j_gene: TRBJ2-7; abundance: many; d_gene: .; len: 14; v_gene: TRBV7-2; CDR3nt: TGTGCCAGCAGCTTACAGGACGGGGCTTACGAGCAGTACTTC; CDR3aa: CASSLQDGAYEQYF
j_gene: TRBJ2-1; abundance: .; d_gene: TRBD2; len: 13; v_gene: TRBV29-1; CDR3nt: TGCAGCGTTGATGCCGGGACTACCAATGAGCAGTTCTTC; CDR3aa: CSVDAGTTNEQFF
j_gene: TRBJ2-1; abundance: many; d_gene: .; len: 13; v_gene: TRBV6-6; CDR3nt: TGTGCCAGCGGGAAGAGCTCCTACAATGAGCAGTTCTTC; CDR3aa: CASGKSSYNEQFF
j_gene: TRBJ1-4; abundance: .; d_gene: TRBD1; len: 16; v_gene: TRBV7-2; CDR3nt: TGTGCCAGCAGCAGGACAGGGGGGGCAACTAATGAAAAACTGTTTTTT; CDR3aa: CASSRTGGATNEKLFF
j_gene: TRBJ1-5; abundance: few; d_gene: .; len: 12; v_gene: TRBV20-1; CDR3nt: TGCAGTGCTACGGCCGTTTATCAGCCCCAGCATTTT; CDR3aa: CSATAVYQPQHF
j_gene: TRBJ1-2; abundance: .; d_gene: TRBD1; len: 13; v_gene: TRBV29-1; CDR3nt: TGCAGCGTGGGGACAGGGCCTGGGGATGGCTACACCTTC; CDR3aa: CSVGTGPGDGYTF
j_gene: TRBJ2-7; abundance: .; d_gene: TRBD2; len: 15; v_gene: TRBV10-3; CDR3nt: TGTGCCATCAGTGAGCGGGAGGGGGGAGTCTACGAGCAGTACTTC; CDR3aa: CAISEREGGVYEQYF
j_gene: TRBJ1-1; abundance: .; d_gene: .; len: 16; v_gene: TRBV7-2; CDR3nt: TGTGCCAGCAGCTTAGTAGGCGGGGTTGTGAACACTGAAGCTTTCTTT; CDR3aa: CASSLVGGVVNTEAFF
j_gene: TRBJ2-7; abundance: few; d_gene: .; len: 16; v_gene: TRBV6-6; CDR3nt: TGTGCCAGCAGCAACTACCGGTTATACCCGGAGGACGAGCAGTACTTC; CDR3aa: CASSNYRLYPEDEQYF
j_gene: TRBJ2-7; abundance: .; d_gene: TRBD1; len: 16; v_gene: TRBV20-1; CDR3nt: TGCAGTGCTAGTAGCTGGGGGACAGGGGCATCCTACGAGCAGTACTTC; CDR3aa: CSASSWGTGASYEQYF
j_gene: TRBJ1-5; abundance: .; d_gene: .; len: 14; v_gene: TRBV25-1; CDR3nt: TGTGCCAGCAGTGAATCGGCAGGGGTTCAGCCCCAGCATTTT; CDR3aa: CASSESAGVQPQHF
j_gene: TRBJ2-7; abundance: .; d_gene: TRBD2; len: 15; v_gene: TRBV20-1; CDR3nt: TGCAGTGCTAGGAGACTAGCGAACTCCTACAATGAGCAGTACTTC; CDR3aa: CSARRLANSYNEQYF
j_gene: TRBJ2-7; abundance: many; d_gene: TRBD1; len: 14; v_gene: TRBV6-5; CDR3nt: TGTGCCAGCAAGGGGGACAGGTCATCCTACGAGCAGTACTTC; CDR3aa: CASKGDRSSYEQYF
j_gene: TRBJ2-1; abundance: .; d_gene: TRBD1; len: 16; v_gene: TRBV28; CDR3nt: TGTGCCAGCAGTTTCTTTCCGGGACAGGGGGGCAATGAGCAGTTCTTC; CDR3aa: CASSFFPGQGGNEQFF
j_gene: TRBJ2-1; abundance: .; d_gene: .; len: 17; v_gene: TRBV28; CDR3nt: TGTGCCAGCAGTTTCCCACCCCGGCAGGGGAGAAAGTACGAGCAGTTCTTC; CDR3aa: CASSFPPRQGRKYEQFF
j_gene: TRBJ2-2; abundance: .; d_gene: TRBD1; len: 16; v_gene: TRBV6-6; CDR3nt: TGTGCCAGCAGTAACCTGGACAGGAGGAACACCGGGGAGCTGTTTTTT; CDR3aa: CASSNLDRRNTGELFF
j_gene: TRBJ2-5; abundance: few; d_gene: TRBD1; len: 17; v_gene: TRBV18; CDR3nt: TGTGCCAGCTCACCACGGACAGGTAGAGGGGTGGAAGTAGAGCAGTACTTC; CDR3aa: CASSPRTGRGVEVEQYF
j_gene: TRBJ2-1; abundance: many; d_gene: .; len: 14; v_gene: TRBV20-1; CDR3nt: TGCAGTGCTCGACGTCCTGGCAGGCGAGGTGAGCAGTTCTTC; CDR3aa: CSARRPGRRGEQFF
j_gene: TRBJ1-6; abundance: .; d_gene: .; len: 15; v_gene: TRBV6-5; CDR3nt: TGTGCCAGCAATCGGGCAAGATCCTATAATTCACCCCTCCACTTT; CDR3aa: CASNRARSYNSPLHF
j_gene: TRBJ2-7; abundance: .; d_gene: .; len: 12; v_gene: TRBV20-1; CDR3nt: TGCAGTGCTAGAGGGCCAGATTACGAGCAGTACTTC; CDR3aa: CSARGPDYEQYF
j_gene: TRBJ2-4; abundance: few; d_gene: TRBD1; len: 14; v_gene: TRBV13; CDR3nt: TGTGCCAGCGGACAGGCTTTCGGCAAAAACATTCAGTACTTC; CDR3aa: CASGQAFGKNIQYF
j_gene: TRBJ2-7; abundance: .; d_gene: .; len: 18; v_gene: TRBV28; CDR3nt: TGTGCCAGCAGTTTATTTTGGCCCGACAAAGGTACGGGCTACGAGCAGTACTTC; CDR3aa: CASSLFWPDKGTGYEQYF
j_gene: TRBJ2-1; abundance: many; d_gene: TRBD2; len: 15; v_gene: TRBV9; CDR3nt: TGTGCCAGCAGCGTAGTAGGGACTAGATACAATGAGCAGTTCTTC; CDR3aa: CASSVVGTRYNEQFF
j_gene: TRBJ2-2; abundance: .; d_gene: .; len: 14; v_gene: TRBV15; CDR3nt: TGTGCCACCAGTACCAAACTTAACACCGGGGAGCTGTTTTTT; CDR3aa: CATSTKLNTGELFF
j_gene: TRBJ1-5; abundance: .; d_gene: .; len: 17; v_gene: TRBV15; CDR3nt: TGTGCCACCAGCAGAGCAATGACAGCGGCCTACAATCAGCCCCAGCATTTT; CDR3aa: CATSRAMTAAYNQPQHF
j_gene: TRBJ2-5; abundance: .; d_gene: .; len: 15; v_gene: TRBV4-3; CDR3nt: TGCGCCAGCAGCCAAGATTATATCTCGTTTGAGACCCAGTACTTC; CDR3aa: CASSQDYISFETQYF
j_gene: TRBJ1-1; abundance: .; d_gene: .; len: 14; v_gene: TRBV7-9; CDR3nt: TGTGCCAGCAGCAATCAGATGGGGGGCACTGAAGCTTTCTTT; CDR3aa: CASSNQMGGTEAFF
j_gene: TRBJ2-3; abundance: once; d_gene: .; len: 15; v_gene: TRBV12-3/TRBV12-4; CDR3nt: TGTGCCAGCAGTTGGGGTGGGCTAGTTGGGGATACGCAGTATTTT; CDR3aa: CASSWGGLVGDTQYF
j_gene: TRBJ2-1; abundance: many; d_gene: .; len: 14; v_gene: TRBV11-1; CDR3nt: TGTGCCAGCAGTCCCCAGGGGTCCTACAATGAGCAGTTCTTC; CDR3aa: CASSPQGSYNEQFF
j_gene: TRBJ2-1; abundance: few; d_gene: .; len: 13; v_gene: TRBV12-3/TRBV12-4; CDR3nt: TGTGCCAGCAGCTCCGGGAGTGGCGATGAGCAGTTCTTC; CDR3aa: CASSSGSGDEQFF
j_gene: TRBJ2-1; abundance: .; d_gene: .; len: 13; v_gene: TRBV12-3/TRBV12-4; CDR3nt: TGTGCCAGCAGACCTCGGCTAGCTAGTGAGCAGTTCTTC; CDR3aa: CASRPRLASEQFF
j_gene: TRBJ2-1; abundance: .; d_gene: .; len: 15; v_gene: TRBV20-1; CDR3nt: TGCAGTGCTAGCAACCGTAGAGGCCCAGGAAATGAGCAGTTCTTC; CDR3aa: CSASNRRGPGNEQFF